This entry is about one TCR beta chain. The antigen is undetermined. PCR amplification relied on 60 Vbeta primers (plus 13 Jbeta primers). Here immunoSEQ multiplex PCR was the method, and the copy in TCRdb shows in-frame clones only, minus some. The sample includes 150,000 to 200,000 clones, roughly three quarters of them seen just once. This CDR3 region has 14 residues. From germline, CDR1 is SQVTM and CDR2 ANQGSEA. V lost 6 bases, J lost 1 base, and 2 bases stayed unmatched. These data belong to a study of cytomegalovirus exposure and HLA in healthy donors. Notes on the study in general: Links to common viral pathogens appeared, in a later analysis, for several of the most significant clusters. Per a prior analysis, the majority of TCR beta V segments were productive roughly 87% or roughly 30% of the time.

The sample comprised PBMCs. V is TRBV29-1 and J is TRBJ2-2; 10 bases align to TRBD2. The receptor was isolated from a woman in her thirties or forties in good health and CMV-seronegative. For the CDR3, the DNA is TGCAGCGTCATAGCGGGAGGGAACACCGGGGAGCTGTTTTTT. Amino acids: CSVIAGGNTGELFF.